These 16 T cell receptor beta chains were all obtained from the same sample, sequenced in a study of blood T cell repertoires in COVID-19. Profiling relied on immunoSEQ multiplex PCR, and the TCRdb table lists in-frame clones only, not all of them. The table has hundreds of thousands of clones, more than 75% seen once. The source material was PBMCs or T cells enriched from blood (not recorded which). These receptors were taken from a man aged 40-49 years who had recovered from COVID-19.

The gene calls are TRBV7-9 and TRBJ1-2; D remains unclear. Germline V gives CDR1 SEHNR, CDR2 FQNEAQ (reference sequence). V lost 2 bases and J lost 5, with 12 bases in between. This CDR3 comprises 14 residues. The DNA for the CDR3 is TGTGCCAGCAGCTTAAGCCTAGGAGGGTATGGCTACACCTTC. This sequence encodes CASSLSLGGYGYTF.

This chain links TRBV18 with TRBJ2-1; TRBD1 matches at 10 bases. From germline, CDR1 is KGHSH and CDR2 LQKENI. This CDR3 has 15 residues. J was trimmed by 6 bases and V by 3 bases; bases with no gene match: 5. As DNA, the CDR3 is TGTGCCAGCTCACCGGGACAGGGGATGGGCAATGAGCAGTTCTTC. This encodes CASSPGQGMGNEQFF. Full variable domain (missing parts from reference TRBV18 and TRBJ2-1): NAGVMQNPRHLVRRRGQEARLRCSPMKGHSHVYWYRQLPEEGLKFMVYLQKENIIDESGMPKERFSAEFPKEGPSILRIQQVVRGDSAAYFCASSPGQGMGNEQFFGPGTRLTVL.

The chain is built from TRBV9 and TRBJ2-5; 12 bases align to TRBD2. The CDR3 is 15 residues long. Per the germline V gene, CDR1 is SGDLS and CDR2 is YYNGEE. Trimming cost V 0 bases and J 5 bases; bases outside gene matches: 2. This CDR3 is CASSVGLAGDETQYF. For the CDR3, the DNA is TGTGCCAGCAGCGTAGGACTAGCGGGAGACGAGACCCAGTACTTC.

Only one count was recorded for this clone. The chain employs TRBV11-3 and TRBJ2-7; perhaps TRBD2 as D (5 bases). This CDR3 spans 14 amino acids. The germline V gene has CDR1 SGHNT and CDR2 YENEEA. V lost 7 bases and J 4 bases, leaving 17 bases between the germline ends. The CDR3 protein is CASTLAEGLYEQYF. In DNA, the CDR3 is TGTGCCAGCACCCTAGCCGAAGGTTTATACGAGCAGTACTTC. The full variable domain, its missing parts supplied by reference TRBV11-3 and TRBJ2-7, is EAGVVQSPRYKIIEKKQPVAFWCNPISGHNTLYWYLQNLGQGPELLIRYENEEAVDDSQLPKDRFSAERLKGVDSTLKIQPAELGDSAVYLCASTLAEGLYEQYFGPGTRLTVT.

This clone was recorded once. The genes are TRBV5-1 and TRBJ1-1, with 11 bases fitting TRBD1. This CDR3 is built from 14 residues. From germline, CDR1 is SGHRS and CDR2 YFSETQ. V was clipped by 7 bases and J by 4 bases; unmatched bases: 6. CDR3 DNA sequence: TGCGCCAGCGACCCGGGACAGGGGGGCACTGAAGCTTTCTTT. It yields the protein CASDPGQGGTEAFF.

The V gene is TRBV24-1, the J gene TRBJ2-7; TRBD2 matches 7 bases. This CDR3 spans 13 amino acids. Losses at the gene ends were 10 bases for V and 1 base for J; bases not matched to a gene: 6. CDR1 and CDR2 from the germline V gene are KGHDR and SFDVKD. CDR3 bases: TGTGCCACAGGACTGGGGGGGTCCTACGAGCAGTACTTC. Amino acids: CATGLGGSYEQYF.

This rearrangement joins TRBV4-2 to TRBJ2-7, with D maybe TRBD2 (6 bases). Germline loops: CDR1 LGHNA, CDR2 YNFKEQ. The CDR3 runs to 14 residues. Trimming shortened V by 2 bases and J by 0 bases, and 8 bases separated the two germline ends. Written as DNA, the CDR3 is TGTGCCAGCAGCCAATACGGGGGCTCCTACGAGCAGTACTTC. This gives the protein CASSQYGGSYEQYF.

This chain links TRBV2 with TRBJ1-5; 8 nucleotides line up with TRBD1. This CDR3 is built from 15 residues. Germline loops: CDR1 SNHLY, CDR2 FYNNEI. V lost 6 bases, J lost 6 bases, and 10 bases stayed unmatched. Here the CDR3 reads CASSTTGTGFQPQHF. The CDR3 coding sequence is TGTGCCAGCAGCACAACCGGGACAGGATTTCAGCCCCAGCATTTT.

The chain has TRBV6-5 and TRBJ2-2; the D is unclear. V lost 6 bases, J lost 0 bases, and 11 bases lay in between. The CDR3 consists of 15 residues. Germline V gene lookup returns CDR1 MNHEY and CDR2 SVGAGI. Here the CDR3 reads CASSLDTANTGELFF. The CDR3, as DNA: TGTGCCAGCAGCTTAGACACCGCGAACACCGGGGAGCTGTTTTTT.

This clone was counted a few times. J is TRBJ2-3 and V is TRBV5-1; 13 nucleotides align to TRBD2. V shed 4 bases, J shed 4 bases, and the junction held 3 bases outside the gene matches. CDR1 SGHRS and CDR2 YFSETQ come from the germline V gene. There are 15 residues in the CDR3. DNA for the CDR3: TGCGCCAGCAGCGACGGACTAGCGGGAGCAGATACGCAGTATTTT. This encodes CASSDGLAGADTQYF.

In its sample, this clone was seen once. The chain combines TRBV19 with TRBJ1-1; TRBD1 agrees at 11 bases. The CDR3 spans 15 residues. From germline, CDR1 is LNHDA and CDR2 SQIVND (reference sequence). J lost 2 bases, V lost 7 bases, and 6 bases had no gene match. This CDR3 reads CASTYGTGGNTEAFF. DNA of the CDR3: TGTGCCAGTACCTACGGGACAGGGGGAAACACTGAAGCTTTCTTT.

J is TRBJ1-2 and V is TRBV6-5; TRBD1 is a possible D gene (6 bases). The V gene lost 0 bases and the J gene lost 6 bases, with 11 bases spanning the gap. The CDR3 is 14 amino acids. CDR1 and CDR2 from the germline V gene are MNHEY and SVGAGI. The CDR3 coding sequence is TGTGCCAGCAGTTACTCGAGGGGGACACATGGCTACACCTTC. Translated, it gives CASSYSRGTHGYTF.

This chain connects TRBV30 to TRBJ2-5; 9 bases map to TRBD1. With 5 bases clipped from V and 3 bases from J, the junction kept 1 base outside the gene matches. Germline lookup yields CDR1 GTSNPN and CDR2 SVGIG (reference sequence). CDR3 length: 12 amino acids. The CDR3 DNA reads TGTGCCTGGGGGGACAGGGAAGAGACCCAGTACTTC. Protein sequence: CAWGDREETQYF.

The CDR3 region is CARSLCLGREVNTEAFF. As DNA, the CDR3 is TGTGCCAGAAGCTTGTGTCTGGGCAGGGAGGTAAATACTGAAGCTTTCTTT. The rearrangement joins TRBV5-3 to TRBJ1-1; D is perhaps TRBD1 (5 bases). TRBV5-3 is assigned to the ORF class and has an uncertain function. Trimming shortened V by 1 base and J by 5 bases, and 21 bases separated the two germline ends. The CDR3 extends over 17 amino acids.

This clone occurred a few times. The chain recombines TRBV12-1 with TRBJ1-2; whether TRBD1, the table's D call, matches the DNA was not checked. TRBV12-1 is marked as a pseudogene. CDR3 size: 15 residues. CDR3 in amino acids: CASSFRDRDLGGYTF. The CDR3 DNA sequence: TGTGCCAGCAGCTTCCGGGACAGGGACCTAGGCGGCTACACCTTC.

The J gene is TRBJ2-3, the V gene TRBV7-2; TRBD2 aligns across 9 bases. Trimming at V came to 2 bases and at J to 6 bases, leaving 9 bases not matched to a gene. This CDR3 contains 16 residues. Looked up from germline, CDR1 is SGHTA and CDR2 is FQGNSA. CDR3 in amino acids: CASSLMVAGAGDTQYF. CDR3 in DNA: TGTGCCAGCAGCTTAATGGTAGCGGGAGCTGGCGATACGCAGTATTTT.